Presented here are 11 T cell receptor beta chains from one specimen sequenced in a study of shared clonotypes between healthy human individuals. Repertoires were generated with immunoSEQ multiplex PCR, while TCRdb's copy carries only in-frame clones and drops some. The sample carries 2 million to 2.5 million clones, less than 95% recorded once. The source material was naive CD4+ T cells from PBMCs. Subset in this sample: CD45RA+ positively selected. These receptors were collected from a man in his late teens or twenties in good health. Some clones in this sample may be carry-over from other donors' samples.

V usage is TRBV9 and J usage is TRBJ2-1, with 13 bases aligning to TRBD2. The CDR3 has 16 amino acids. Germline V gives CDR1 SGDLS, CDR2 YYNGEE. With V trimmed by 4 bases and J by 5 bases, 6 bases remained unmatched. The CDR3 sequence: CASSFGLAGVDNEQFF. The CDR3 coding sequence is TGTGCCAGCAGCTTCGGACTAGCGGGAGTAGACAATGAGCAGTTCTTC.

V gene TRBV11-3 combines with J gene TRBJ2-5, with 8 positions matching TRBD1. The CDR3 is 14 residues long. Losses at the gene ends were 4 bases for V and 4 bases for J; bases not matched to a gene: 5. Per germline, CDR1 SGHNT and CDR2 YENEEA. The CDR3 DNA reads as TGTGCCAGCAGCTATTCCGGGACAGGAGAGACCCAGTACTTC. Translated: CASSYSGTGETQYF.

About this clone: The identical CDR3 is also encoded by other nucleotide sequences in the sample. CDR3 residues: CASSLRGAGNTIYF. In nucleotides, the CDR3 is TGTGCCAGCAGTTTACGGGGGGCTGGAAACACCATATATTTT. V and J are TRBV28 and TRBJ1-3, with TRBD1 as a possible D gene (5 bases). The germline gives CDR1 MDHEN, CDR2 SYDVKM. The CDR3 consists of 14 residues. V was pared by 2 bases and J by 2 bases, with 7 bases between.

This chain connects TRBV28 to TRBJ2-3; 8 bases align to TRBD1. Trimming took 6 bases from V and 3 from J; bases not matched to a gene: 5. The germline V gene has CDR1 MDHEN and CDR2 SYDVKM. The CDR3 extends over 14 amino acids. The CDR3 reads CASSGTGLTDTQYF. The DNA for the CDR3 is TGTGCCAGCAGCGGGACAGGACTTACAGATACGCAGTATTTT.

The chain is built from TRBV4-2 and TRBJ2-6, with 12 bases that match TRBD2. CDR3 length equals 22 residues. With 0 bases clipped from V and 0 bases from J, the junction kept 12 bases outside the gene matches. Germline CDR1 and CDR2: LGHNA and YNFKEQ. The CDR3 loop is CASSQEVWVTSGRSSGANVLTF. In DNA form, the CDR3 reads TGTGCCAGCAGCCAAGAAGTTTGGGTCACTAGCGGGAGGAGCTCTGGGGCCAACGTCCTGACTTTC.

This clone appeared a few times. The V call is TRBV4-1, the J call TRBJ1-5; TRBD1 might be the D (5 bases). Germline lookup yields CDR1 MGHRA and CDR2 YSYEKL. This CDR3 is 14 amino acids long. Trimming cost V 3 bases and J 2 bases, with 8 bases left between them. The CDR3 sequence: CASSHQGGNQPQHF. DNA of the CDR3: TGCGCCAGCAGCCACCAGGGTGGCAATCAGCCCCAGCATTTT.

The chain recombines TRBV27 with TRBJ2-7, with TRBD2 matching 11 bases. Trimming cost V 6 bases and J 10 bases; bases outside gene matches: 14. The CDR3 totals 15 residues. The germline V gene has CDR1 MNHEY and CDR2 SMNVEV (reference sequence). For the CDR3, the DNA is TGTGCCAGCAGCCTGGGACTAGCGGTACTAAGGGAACAGTACTTC. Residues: CASSLGLAVLREQYF.

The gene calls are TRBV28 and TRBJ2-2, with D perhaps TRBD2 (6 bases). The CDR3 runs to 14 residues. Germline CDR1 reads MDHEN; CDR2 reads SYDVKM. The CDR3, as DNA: TGTGGGGCTGTCGGGAGATCATCTCAAGGGGAGCTGTTTTTT. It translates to CGAVGRSSQGELFF.

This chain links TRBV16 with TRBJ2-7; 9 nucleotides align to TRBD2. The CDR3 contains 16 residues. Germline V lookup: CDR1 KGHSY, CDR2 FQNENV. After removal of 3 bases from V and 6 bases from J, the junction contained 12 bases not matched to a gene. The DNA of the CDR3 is TGTGCCAGCAGCCATCCGGGACTAGCAATACCCCCCGAGCAGTACTTC. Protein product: CASSHPGLAIPPEQYF.

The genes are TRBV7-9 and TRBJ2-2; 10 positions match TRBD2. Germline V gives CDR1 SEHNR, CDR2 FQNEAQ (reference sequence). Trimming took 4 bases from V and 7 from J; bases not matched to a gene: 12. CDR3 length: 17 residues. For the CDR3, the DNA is TGTGCCAGCAGCTCCCAGCGGGCTAGCGGGAGAATCGGGGAGCTGTTTTTT. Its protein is CASSSQRASGRIGELFF. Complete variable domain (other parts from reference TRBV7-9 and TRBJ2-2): DTGVSQNPRHKITKRGQNVTFRCDPISEHNRLYWYRQTLGQGPEFLTYFQNEAQLEKSRLLSDRFSAERPKGSFSTLEIQRTEQGDSAMYLCASSSQRASGRIGELFFGEGSRLTVL.

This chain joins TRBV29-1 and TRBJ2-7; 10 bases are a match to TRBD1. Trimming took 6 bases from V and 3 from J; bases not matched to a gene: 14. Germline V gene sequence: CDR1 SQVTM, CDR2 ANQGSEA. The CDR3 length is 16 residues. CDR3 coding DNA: TGCAGCGTCGTACTCTTACCCCGGGACAGGGGCTACGAGCAGTACTTC. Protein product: CSVVLLPRDRGYEQYF.